This is a list of T cell receptor beta chains from one sample in a study of cytomegalovirus exposure and HLA in healthy donors. Produced via immunoSEQ multiplex PCR; TCRdb's table is partial and in-frame only. This table holds 70,000 to 75,000 clones, about 94% found once. The material sequenced was PBMCs. The receptors here all came from a woman aged 18-30 years in good health and CMV-seronegative. Each CDR3 is given with its conserved first and last residue. D genes are given only for firm matches. Clone size is stated in some rows and not others, as once, few, many or a class when expanded.

D gene: TRBD1; J gene: TRBJ1-2; V gene: TRBV11-3; clone size: .; CDR3 protein: CASSFGDRGGYTF; CDR3 DNA: TGTGCCAGCAGCTTCGGAGACAGGGGTGGCTACACCTTC
D gene: TRBD1; J gene: TRBJ2-7; V gene: TRBV4-1; clone size: .; CDR3 protein: CASSRDRGGYEQYF; CDR3 DNA: TGCGCCAGCAGCCGAGACAGGGGTGGGTACGAGCAGTACTTC
D gene: .; J gene: TRBJ2-7; V gene: TRBV29-1; clone size: .; CDR3 protein: CSVGGRGQKYEQYF; CDR3 DNA: TGCAGCGTGGGGGGACGGGGACAGAAGTACGAGCAGTACTTC
D gene: TRBD2; J gene: TRBJ2-7; V gene: TRBV7-9; clone size: .; CDR3 protein: CASSSGLAGSYEQYF; CDR3 DNA: TGTGCCAGCAGCTCCGGACTAGCGGGGTCCTACGAGCAGTACTTC
D gene: .; J gene: TRBJ2-5; V gene: TRBV4-2; clone size: .; CDR3 protein: CASSQDEGRETQYF; CDR3 DNA: TGTGCCAGCAGCCAAGACGAGGGCAGGGAGACCCAGTACTTC
D gene: TRBD2; J gene: TRBJ2-1; V gene: TRBV5-1; clone size: .; CDR3 protein: CASSSRTSGRSYNEQFF; CDR3 DNA: TGCGCCAGCAGCTCCCGGACTAGCGGCCGCTCCTACAATGAGCAGTTCTTC
D gene: TRBD1; J gene: TRBJ2-7; V gene: TRBV27; clone size: .; CDR3 protein: CASSASGTGNEQYF; CDR3 DNA: TGTGCCAGCAGTGCCTCCGGGACAGGGAACGAGCAGTACTTC
D gene: .; J gene: TRBJ1-2; V gene: TRBV4-1; clone size: .; CDR3 protein: CASSSGWGQDYGYTF; CDR3 DNA: TGCGCCAGCAGCTCTGGGTGGGGGCAAGACTATGGCTACACCTTC
D gene: .; J gene: TRBJ1-1; V gene: TRBV9; clone size: .; CDR3 protein: CASSPPGRTEAFF; CDR3 DNA: TGTGCCAGCAGCCCTCCAGGGCGCACTGAAGCTTTCTTT
D gene: .; J gene: TRBJ2-2; V gene: TRBV9; clone size: .; CDR3 protein: CASSAVRGTGELFF; CDR3 DNA: TGTGCCAGCAGCGCCGTCCGGGGGACCGGGGAGCTGTTTTTT
D gene: .; J gene: TRBJ2-7; V gene: TRBV6-5; clone size: .; CDR3 protein: CASSYLWTHLYEQYF; CDR3 DNA: TGTGCCAGCAGTTACTTATGGACACATCTCTACGAGCAGTACTTC
D gene: .; J gene: TRBJ2-3; V gene: TRBV5-1; clone size: .; CDR3 protein: CASSLEATDTQYF; CDR3 DNA: TGCGCCAGCAGCTTGGAAGCCACAGATACGCAGTATTTT
D gene: .; J gene: TRBJ2-7; V gene: TRBV6-6; clone size: .; CDR3 protein: CASSYPTDSRSYEQYF; CDR3 DNA: TGTGCCAGCAGTTACCCCACGGACAGCCGAAGCTACGAGCAGTACTTC
D gene: TRBD2; J gene: TRBJ2-7; V gene: TRBV2; clone size: .; CDR3 protein: CASSERGGRADEQYF; CDR3 DNA: TGTGCCAGCAGTGAGCGGGGCGGGAGGGCCGACGAGCAGTACTTC
D gene: TRBD1; J gene: TRBJ1-1; V gene: TRBV9; clone size: .; CDR3 protein: CASSFKDRGGTEAFF; CDR3 DNA: TGTGCCAGCAGCTTCAAGGACAGGGGAGGCACTGAAGCTTTCTTT
D gene: TRBD1; J gene: TRBJ1-2; V gene: TRBV6-5; clone size: .; CDR3 protein: CAARRDRWSYGYTF; CDR3 DNA: TGTGCCGCAAGGCGGGACAGGTGGAGCTATGGCTACACCTTC
D gene: .; J gene: TRBJ2-5; V gene: TRBV7-6; clone size: .; CDR3 protein: CASSLVGGAPETQYF; CDR3 DNA: TGTGCCAGCAGCTTAGTTGGGGGGGCGCCAGAGACCCAGTACTTC
D gene: .; J gene: TRBJ2-7; V gene: TRBV2; clone size: few; CDR3 protein: CASSETGRPYEQYF; CDR3 DNA: TGTGCCAGCAGTGAAACAGGGAGACCCTACGAGCAGTACTTC